This is a list of T cell receptor beta chains from one sample in a study of blood T cell repertoires in COVID-19. Produced via immunoSEQ multiplex PCR; TCRdb's table is partial and in-frame only. The sample holds 130,000 or so clones; around 89% are singletons and the top ten take about 2%. The sample comprised peripheral blood. The receptors come from a man aged 70 or older with active COVID-19. Each CDR3 is given without its conserved first and last residue. Fields, in order: V gene, D gene, CDR3 protein. D genes are given only for firm matches.

>TRBV19|TRBD1
ASRTTDRGLTGELF
>TRBV15|TRBD1
ATSRVAGQRNEKLF
>TRBV7-2|NA
ASSLALTGNTGELF
>TRBV6-5|TRBD2
ASMASGYNEQF
>TRBV4-1|TRBD2
ASSPGLAGGRNEQF
>TRBV11-1|TRBD2
ASGPGLAGITGELF
>TRBV3-1/TRBV3-2|TRBD2
ASSLGLGGSDTQY
>TRBV6-5|NA
ASSRGWTNEKLF
>TRBV6-2/TRBV6-3|NA
ASSYGQNYGYT
>TRBV24-1|NA
ATSDYYLGVQF
>TRBV23-1|NA
ASSHRGRVYSNQPQH
>TRBV10-3|NA
AISDGSIGTDTQY
>TRBV9|TRBD2
ASEGAGVYNEQF
>TRBV3-1/TRBV3-2|NA
ASSPQSSGNTIY
>TRBV3-1/TRBV3-2|NA
ASSGDIYEQY
>TRBV5-8|NA
ASSLAGISYEQY
>TRBV18|TRBD1
ASSAQGQYPYEQY
>TRBV28|NA
ASSSAHRAYGYT
>TRBV15|NA
ATSAFSGNEQF
>TRBV30|NA
AWSGEGLRRNTIY
>TRBV18|TRBD2
ASHRTSGMA
>TRBV28|TRBD2
ASKVGSGRAADTQY
>TRBV19|TRBD1
ASSRDSEETQY
>TRBV25-1|NA
ASSEEGGSTGELF
>TRBV2|NA
ASKRLQGSDGYT
>TRBV27|NA
ASSYSSSGNTIY
>TRBV7-5|NA
VRSPEASGSRWSSYEQY
>TRBV28|TRBD1
ASSSPGTGNYGYT
>TRBV12-3/TRBV12-4|NA
ASSFFSNEQF
>TRBV28|TRBD2
ASSSWTSGTYEQY
>TRBV25-1|TRBD1
ASSGWTGGRTDTQY
>TRBV5-4|NA
ASSAKDSYEQY
>TRBV7-9|NA
ASSSPVGELF
>TRBV12-3/TRBV12-4|TRBD2
ASRLAGYNEQF
>TRBV7-2|TRBD2
ASSFGGYTGELF
>TRBV27|TRBD2
ASSLLREGFNEQF
>TRBV19|TRBD1
ASRPGQGAYEQY
>TRBV6-2/TRBV6-3|NA
ASSYRVVDQPQH
>TRBV11-1|TRBD2
ASSFLTSGGTDTQY
>TRBV6-5|NA
ASSAAGGGIQPQH
>TRBV28|NA
ASSLTPPRQPQH
>TRBV24-1|TRBD2
ATGSLAGDTGELF
>TRBV2|NA
ASSARGYDEQY
>TRBV27|TRBD1
ASSPRMTGFNYGYT
>TRBV7-3|NA
ASSGVWNEHRPYYGYT
>TRBV5-1|NA
ASSLAESYEQY
>TRBV13|TRBD2
ASSLIAGENSGQY
>TRBV7-9|TRBD2
ASSKGLAGFTDTQY
>TRBV7-2|TRBD2
ASSPGGGNIQY
>TRBV30|NA
AWSGVSGGHAT
>TRBV5-6|NA
ASRPTGVNTEAF
>TRBV6-6|NA
ASSSDRGSSYEQY
>TRBV28|TRBD2
ASTPGLAVGTDTQY
>TRBV28|TRBD2
ASNRAGGADTGELF
>TRBV7-2|TRBD1
ASSLGPRGRYEQY
>TRBV6-1|TRBD1
ASSVDRASNQPQH
>TRBV6-2/TRBV6-3|TRBD1
ASSTRTGGGGELF